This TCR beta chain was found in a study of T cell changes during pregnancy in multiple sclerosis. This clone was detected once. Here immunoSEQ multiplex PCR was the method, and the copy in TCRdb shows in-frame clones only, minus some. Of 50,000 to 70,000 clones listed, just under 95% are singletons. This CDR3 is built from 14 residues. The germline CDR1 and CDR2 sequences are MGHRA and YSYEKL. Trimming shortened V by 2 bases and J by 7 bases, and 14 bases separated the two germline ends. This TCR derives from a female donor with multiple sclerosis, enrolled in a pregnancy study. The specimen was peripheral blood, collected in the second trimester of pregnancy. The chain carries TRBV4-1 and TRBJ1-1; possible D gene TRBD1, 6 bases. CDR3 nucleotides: TGCGCCAGCAGCCAACCACTACAGGGAAATGAAGCTTTCTTT. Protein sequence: CASSQPLQGNEAFF.